The clone carrying this T cell receptor (beta chain) was found many times. This sample was included in a study of T cells in Graves' hyperthyroidism and ophthalmopathy. The V gene lost 2 bases and the J gene lost 3 bases, with 11 bases spanning the gap. CDR1 is MNHEY, CDR2 SVGAGI, per germline. This CDR3 region has 14 residues. Amplified regions were TCR beta CDR3 sequences from RNA transcripts. Initially, a first-round RT-PCR of the TCR CDR3 employed the HTBI primer set. TCRdb re-called the multiplex PCR reads through MiXCR, storing one row per CDR3 protein. The table records hundreds of thousands of distinct CDR3 sequences, more than 15% of them present only once. Exclusion criteria comprised uncontrolled infection, other autoimmune disease, pregnancy or lactation.

The V gene is TRBV6-5, the J gene TRBJ2-7; D perhaps matches TRBD1 (6 bases). The clonotype originates from a woman between 40 and 55 years old with Graves' ophthalmopathy. The specimen sequenced was blood. CDR3 DNA sequence: TGTGCCAGCAGTTACACAGGGACCTTCTACGAGCAGTACTTC. Translation: CASSYTGTFYEQYF.